A selection of T cell receptor beta chains follows, all from one sample in a study of T cell responses to AZD1222 COVID-19 vaccine. Some clones are missing from TCRdb's copy, which holds only in-frame ones; the method was immunoSEQ multiplex PCR. Of more than 95,000 clones detected, 90% appear once; the ten largest clones hold about 5%. This specimen consisted of peripheral blood, obtained on day 0 of AZD1222 vaccination. The origin of the receptors is an adult in good health. Each CDR3 is given with its conserved first and last residue. The order of the fields is J gene, D gene, V gene, clone size, CDR3 DNA, CDR3 protein. A D gene is named only where the DNA matches it firmly. Not every row has a clone size; where given, it reads once, few, many or a size class.

J gene: TRBJ1-3; D gene: -; V gene: TRBV2; clone size: -; CDR3 DNA: TGTGCCAGCAGTGAGCTCAAGGGAATTGGAAACACCATATATTTT; CDR3 protein: CASSELKGIGNTIYF
J gene: TRBJ2-7; D gene: TRBD1; V gene: TRBV5-1; clone size: few; CDR3 DNA: TGCGCCAGCAGCTTGGCCCAAGGGACAGGGAGGTCCTACGAGCAGTACTTC; CDR3 protein: CASSLAQGTGRSYEQYF
J gene: TRBJ1-4; D gene: -; V gene: TRBV6-5; clone size: once; CDR3 DNA: TGTGCCAGCAGGAGGGCGGCTTTTGGTAATGAAAAACTGTTTTTT; CDR3 protein: CASRRAAFGNEKLFF
J gene: TRBJ2-5; D gene: -; V gene: TRBV6-5; clone size: once; CDR3 DNA: TGTGCCAGCAGTTACTCGGGGTCGGGGGAGACCCAGTACTTC; CDR3 protein: CASSYSGSGETQYF
J gene: TRBJ1-1; D gene: -; V gene: TRBV5-1; clone size: -; CDR3 DNA: TGCGCCAGCAGCTTGGAACCCGCCATGAACACTGAAGCTTTCTTT; CDR3 protein: CASSLEPAMNTEAFF
J gene: TRBJ2-3; D gene: -; V gene: TRBV9; clone size: -; CDR3 DNA: TGTGCCAGCAGCGTAGGGGGGGCCGGCACAGATACGCAGTATTTT; CDR3 protein: CASSVGGAGTDTQYF
J gene: TRBJ2-7; D gene: -; V gene: TRBV10-2; clone size: -; CDR3 DNA: TGCGCCAGCAGGGAGGGTCTTTTCGAGCAGTACTTC; CDR3 protein: CASREGLFEQYF
J gene: TRBJ2-1; D gene: TRBD2; V gene: TRBV9; clone size: once; CDR3 DNA: TGTGCCAGCAGCGTAGATTGGCGGGGGGTCTCCTACAATGAGCAGTTCTTC; CDR3 protein: CASSVDWRGVSYNEQFF
J gene: TRBJ1-2; D gene: -; V gene: TRBV30; clone size: -; CDR3 DNA: TGTGCCTGGACCTGGAGGGGCGTTGGCTACACCTTC; CDR3 protein: CAWTWRGVGYTF
J gene: TRBJ1-1; D gene: -; V gene: TRBV19; clone size: -; CDR3 DNA: TGTGCCAGTAGTCCCCGACAGAACACTGAAGCTTTCTTT; CDR3 protein: CASSPRQNTEAFF
J gene: TRBJ2-3; D gene: -; V gene: TRBV7-7; clone size: -; CDR3 DNA: TGTGCTAGCAGCTTGGGGCTCTCGCCCACAGATACGCAGTATTTT; CDR3 protein: CASSLGLSPTDTQYF
J gene: TRBJ1-5; D gene: -; V gene: TRBV28; clone size: -; CDR3 DNA: TGTGCCACCAGCCTCCGGGACCCGGGCCTGAATCAGCCCCAGCATTTT; CDR3 protein: CATSLRDPGLNQPQHF
J gene: TRBJ2-7; D gene: -; V gene: TRBV28; clone size: -; CDR3 DNA: TGTGCCAGCAGTTTACGGATAAACTCCTACGAGCAGTACTTC; CDR3 protein: CASSLRINSYEQYF
J gene: TRBJ1-1; D gene: TRBD1; V gene: TRBV19; clone size: once; CDR3 DNA: TGTGCCAGTATGGGGATTCAACTCAGGGGGCGTAGAATGAACACTGAAGCTTTCTTT; CDR3 protein: CASMGIQLRGRRMNTEAFF
J gene: TRBJ1-5; D gene: TRBD1; V gene: TRBV28; clone size: -; CDR3 DNA: TGTGCCAGCAGTCCAGGGGGGGAGGATCAGCCCCAGCATTTT; CDR3 protein: CASSPGGEDQPQHF